One sample yielded the 23 T cell receptor beta chains listed below, sequenced in a study of blood T cell repertoires in COVID-19. The data were produced by immunoSEQ multiplex PCR, yet TCRdb's version contains in-frame clones alone and is incomplete. The sample shows 130,000 or so clones, around 79% of them seen only once. Sequencing was done on a sample of peripheral blood. These receptors all stem from a woman in her seventies with COVID-19, enrolled during active disease.

The chain employs TRBV7-6 and TRBJ1-3, with D perhaps matching TRBD1 (6 bases). The V end lost 5 bases, the J end lost 0 bases, and 23 bases lay between the germline ends. CDR3 length: 19 amino acids. Germline CDR1 and CDR2: SGHVS and FNYEAQ. The CDR3 region is CASSPIGRIGGSSGNTIYF. The CDR3 DNA follows: TGTGCCAGCAGCCCGATCGGACGGATTGGGGGCTCCTCTGGAAACACCATATATTTT.

The CDR3 sequence is CASSLRTAIATDTQYF. CDR3 DNA: TGTGCCAGCAGTTTACGGACAGCCATAGCCACAGATACGCAGTATTTT. The chain combines TRBV27 with TRBJ2-3; D may be TRBD1 (6 bases). CDR3 length equals 16 residues. Germline V CDR1 and CDR2: MNHEY, SMNVEV (reference sequence). Trimming left V 2 bases short and J 2 bases short, with 14 bases between.

The chain is built from TRBV2 and TRBJ2-7, with TRBD2 as a possible D gene (5 bases). V lost 7 bases and J 7 bases, leaving 20 bases between the germline ends. The CDR3 runs to 14 residues. CDR1 and CDR2 (germline): SNHLY, FYNNEI. The CDR3 reads CASKRGAKLEEQYF. DNA for the CDR3: TGTGCCAGCAAACGGGGAGCGAAACTGGAAGAGCAGTACTTC.

This sequence joins TRBV2 and TRBJ1-2; D unclear. This CDR3 is 12 amino acids long. Germline assignment: CDR1 SNHLY and CDR2 FYNNEI. Trimming cost V 5 bases and J 4 bases, with 8 bases left between them. CDR3 region: CASSPRGYGYTF. DNA for the CDR3: TGTGCCAGCAGTCCCCGGGGCTATGGCTACACCTTC.

The V gene is TRBV5-1, the J gene TRBJ2-5; possibly TRBD2 for D (6 bases). Germline values: CDR1 SGHRS, CDR2 YFSETQ. Trimming left V 4 bases short and J 3 bases short, with 16 bases between. CDR3 length: 15 amino acids. The CDR3 region is CASSPGGGAEETQYF. In nucleotides, the CDR3 is TGCGCCAGCAGCCCCGGTGGAGGGGCTGAAGAGACCCAGTACTTC.

This clone has just one count. The rearrangement joins TRBV2 to TRBJ1-1; D gene uncertain. This CDR3 is 12 amino acids long. The germline V and J ends were trimmed by 0 bases and 4 bases, with 3 bases remaining between them. The germline CDR1 and CDR2 sequences are SNHLY and FYNNEI. The CDR3 nucleotides are TGTGCCAGCAGTGAAGCCGGCACTGAAGCTTTCTTT. This codes for CASSEAGTEAFF.

V gene TRBV7-8 combines with J gene TRBJ1-5; D not certain. The CDR3 is 12 residues long. Germline V CDR1 and CDR2: SGHVS, FQNEAQ. Trimming took 2 bases from V and 9 from J, leaving 8 bases between them. The CDR3 sequence: CASSLSEGPQHF. The CDR3 nucleotides read TGTGCCAGCAGCTTATCAGAGGGGCCCCAGCATTTT. Based on the CDR3 plus reference TRBV7-8 and TRBJ1-5, the full variable domain is GAGVSQSPRYKVAKRGQDVALRCDPISGHVSLFWYQQALGQGPEFLTYFQNEAQLDKSGLPSDRFFAERPEGSVSTLKIQRTQQEDSAVYLCASSLSEGPQHFGDGTRLSIL.

Comment on this clone: Within the sample, other DNA sequences also encode this same CDR3. The rearrangement uses TRBV5-1 and TRBJ1-2; D is undetermined. From germline, CDR1 is SGHRS and CDR2 YFSETQ. V was clipped by 7 bases and J by 2 bases, with 15 bases between them. This CDR3 has 14 residues. The CDR3 coding sequence is TGCGCCAGCTCCCCCTCCCCAGGAAACTATGGCTACACCTTC. It codes for CASSPSPGNYGYTF. The whole variable domain, filled in from reference TRBV5-1 and TRBJ1-2, reads KAGVTQTPRYLIKTRGQQVTLSCSPISGHRSVSWYQQTPGQGLQFLFEYFSETQRNKGNFPGRFSGRQFSNSRSEMNVSTLELGDSALYLCASSPSPGNYGYTFGSGTRLTVV.

The chain couples TRBV28 to TRBJ2-7; TRBD1 agrees at 7 bases. The germline V gene encodes CDR1 MDHEN and CDR2 SYDVKM. The V segment lost 2 bases and the J segment 0 bases; nucleotides outside the gene matches: 4. The CDR3 has 15 residues. DNA of the CDR3: TGTGCCAGCAGTTTAGGTTCAGGGGGCTCCTACGAGCAGTACTTC. As protein: CASSLGSGGSYEQYF.

In its sample, this clone was seen a few times. The chain carries TRBV15 and TRBJ2-7, with TRBD2 identical over 8 bases. This CDR3 is built from 14 residues. The trim removed 1 base at V and 10 bases at J, leaving 9 bases unmatched. CDR1 is LNHNV, CDR2 YYDKDF, per germline (reference sequence). The CDR3 DNA follows: TGTGCCACCAGCAGAGTCACGGGGGGGTCGGAACAGTACTTC. Translating gives CATSRVTGGSEQYF.

The V and J genes are TRBV30 and TRBJ1-1, with a tentative D call TRBD1 (5 bases). CDR1 is GTSNPN and CDR2 is SVGIG in the germline V gene (reference sequence). The length of the CDR3 is 17 residues. V was clipped by 4 bases and J by 1 base, with 22 bases between them. CDR3 residues: CAWKWGGMVSPNTEAFF. CDR3 nucleotide sequence: TGTGCCTGGAAATGGGGGGGGATGGTTTCGCCGAACACTGAAGCTTTCTTT.

The chain couples TRBV5-1 to TRBJ1-1; 8 nucleotides line up with TRBD1. Germline V lookup: CDR1 SGHRS, CDR2 YFSETQ. The CDR3 is made up of 16 amino acids. The ends lost 5 bases at V and 3 bases at J; junction bases unmatched: 12. The CDR3 spells CASRNGQGIGDTEAFF. The CDR3 DNA reads as TGCGCCAGCAGAAATGGACAGGGTATTGGTGACACTGAAGCTTTCTTT.

The chain has TRBV6-5 and TRBJ2-1; 9 nucleotides agree with TRBD1. V lost 6 bases and J lost 7; bases outside the gene matches: 10. CDR1 is MNHEY, CDR2 SVGAGI, per germline. The CDR3 sequence is 15 residues long. The DNA for the CDR3 is TGTGCCAGCAGGCCCACGGGACAGGGTTCGAATGAGCAGTTCTTC. Translated: CASRPTGQGSNEQFF.

The gene calls are TRBV19 and TRBJ1-5; 8 bases are a match to TRBD1. Germline V lookup: CDR1 LNHDA, CDR2 SQIVND (reference sequence). The CDR3 spans 16 residues. V trimming: 2 bases; J trimming: 0 bases; junction bases outside the gene matches: 3. The CDR3, as DNA: TGTGCCAGTAGTATACAGGGGGCGGATAGCAATCAGCCCCAGCATTTT. Translated, it gives CASSIQGADSNQPQHF. Full variable domain (remainder filled in from reference TRBV19 and TRBJ1-5): DGGITQSPKYLFRKEGQNVTLSCEQNLNHDAMYWYRQDPGQGLRLIYYSQIVNDFQKGDIAEGYSVSREKKESFPLTVTSAQKNPTAFYLCASSIQGADSNQPQHFGDGTRLSIL.

V and J are TRBV19 and TRBJ2-1; the match to TRBD1 covers 8 bases. Germline CDR1 LNHDA, CDR2 SQIVND (reference sequence). CDR3 length: 16 residues. V was clipped by 5 bases and J by 3 bases; unmatched bases: 9. The CDR3 protein is CASSAYGQGYYNEQFF. CDR3 in DNA: TGTGCCAGTAGTGCCTATGGACAGGGCTACTACAATGAGCAGTTCTTC.

The chain joins TRBV7-9 to TRBJ2-3, with 7 bases fitting TRBD1. The CDR3 covers 14 residues. Germline V gene lookup returns CDR1 SEHNR and CDR2 FQNEAQ (reference sequence). V was clipped by 3 bases and J by 1 base; unmatched bases: 1. For the CDR3, the DNA is TGTGCCAGCAGCTTCGGGACAGGCACAGATACGCAGTATTTT. This codes for CASSFGTGTDTQYF.

The V gene is TRBV29-1, the J gene TRBJ1-1; D is ambiguous. This CDR3 is built from 13 residues. The germline V gene has CDR1 SQVTM and CDR2 ANQGSEA. Deletions cut 4 bases from V and 6 bases from J, with 15 bases between. The CDR3 nucleotides are TGCAGCGTTGTATTTCGGGGATTCTCTGAAGCTTTCTTT. It translates to CSVVFRGFSEAFF.

The rearrangement links TRBV6-5 to TRBJ2-5; 8 nucleotides match TRBD1. The CDR3 covers 14 residues. The J segment lost 7 bases and the V segment lost 6 bases, leaving 10 bases of the junction unmatched. Looked up from germline, CDR1 is MNHEY and CDR2 is SVGAGI. In DNA form, the CDR3 reads TGTGCCAGCAGGACAGGGCAGGGGGCGAGGACCCAGTACTTC. This encodes CASRTGQGARTQYF.

The chain uses TRBV7-8 and TRBJ1-6; TRBD1 aligns across 8 bases. The ends lost 1 base at V and 5 bases at J; junction bases unmatched: 7. Germline CDR1 is SGHVS and CDR2 is FQNEAQ. The CDR3 contains 17 residues. The CDR3: CASSLGTGSANNSPLHF. The CDR3 DNA sequence: TGTGCCAGCAGCTTAGGGACAGGGTCCGCTAATAATTCACCCCTCCACTTT.

The chain links TRBV7-2 to TRBJ1-5; TRBD1 might be the D (6 bases). Germline V gene lookup returns CDR1 SGHTA and CDR2 FQGNSA. The germline V and J ends were trimmed by 6 bases and 9 bases, with 15 bases remaining between them. The CDR3 contains 13 residues. The CDR3 here is CASSPYPRGPQHF. The DNA of the CDR3 is TGTGCCAGCAGTCCTTACCCCAGGGGGCCCCAGCATTTT.

The chain employs TRBV9 and TRBJ1-1; 10 bases match TRBD1. J lost 4 bases, V lost 2 bases, and 2 bases had no gene match. This CDR3 region has 14 residues. From germline, CDR1 is SGDLS and CDR2 YYNGEE. The CDR3, as DNA: TGTGCCAGCAGCGTCGGGACAGGGGTCACTGAAGCTTTCTTT. It yields the protein CASSVGTGVTEAFF.

This chain connects TRBV7-2 to TRBJ1-2; no clear D. V shed 1 base and J shed 5 bases, with 17 bases lying between them. The CDR3 is 16 residues long. Germline V gives CDR1 SGHTA, CDR2 FQGNSA. The DNA of the CDR3 is TGTGCCAGCAGCTTAGACCGAATTCTTTCGGGATATGGCTACACCTTC. Residues: CASSLDRILSGYGYTF. Together with reference TRBV7-2 and TRBJ1-2, the CDR3 gives the full variable domain: GAGVSQSPSNKVTEKGKDVELRCDPISGHTALYWYRQSLGQGLEFLIYFQGNSAPDKSGLPSDRFSAERTGGSVSTLTIQRTQQEDSAVYLCASSLDRILSGYGYTFGSGTRLTVV.

The V call is TRBV7-8, the J call TRBJ1-1, with TRBD1 as a possible D gene (5 bases). Germline assignment: CDR1 SGHVS and CDR2 FQNEAQ. V gave up 5 bases and J gave up 1 base, with 14 bases separating them. The CDR3 loop spans 15 amino acids. The CDR3 nucleotides are TGTGCCAGCAGCCCCCACAGGAGGGGGAACACTGAAGCTTTCTTT. Translating it yields CASSPHRRGNTEAFF.